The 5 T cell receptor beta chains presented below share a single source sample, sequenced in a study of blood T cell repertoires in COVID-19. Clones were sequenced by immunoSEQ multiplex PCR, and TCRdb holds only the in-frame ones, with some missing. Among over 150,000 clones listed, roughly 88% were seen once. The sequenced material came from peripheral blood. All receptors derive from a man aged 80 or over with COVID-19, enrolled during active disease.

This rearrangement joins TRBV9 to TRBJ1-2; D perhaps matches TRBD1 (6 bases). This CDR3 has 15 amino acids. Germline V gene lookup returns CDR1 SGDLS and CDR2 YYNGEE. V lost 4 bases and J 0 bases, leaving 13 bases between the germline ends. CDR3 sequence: CASSPPQGPNYGYTF. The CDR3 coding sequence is TGTGCCAGCAGCCCGCCTCAGGGGCCTAACTATGGCTACACCTTC.

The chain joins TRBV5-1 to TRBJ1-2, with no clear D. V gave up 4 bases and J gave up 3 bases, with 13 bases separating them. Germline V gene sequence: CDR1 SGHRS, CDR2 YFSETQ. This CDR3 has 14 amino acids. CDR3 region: CASSPVESYYGYTF. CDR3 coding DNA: TGCGCCAGCAGCCCTGTAGAATCGTACTATGGCTACACCTTC.

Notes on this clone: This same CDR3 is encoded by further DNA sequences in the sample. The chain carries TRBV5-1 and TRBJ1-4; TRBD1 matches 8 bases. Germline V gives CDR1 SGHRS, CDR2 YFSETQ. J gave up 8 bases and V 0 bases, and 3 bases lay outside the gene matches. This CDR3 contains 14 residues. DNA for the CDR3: TGCGCCAGCAGCTTGGGACAGGGGTTGGAAAAACTGTTTTTT. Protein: CASSLGQGLEKLFF.

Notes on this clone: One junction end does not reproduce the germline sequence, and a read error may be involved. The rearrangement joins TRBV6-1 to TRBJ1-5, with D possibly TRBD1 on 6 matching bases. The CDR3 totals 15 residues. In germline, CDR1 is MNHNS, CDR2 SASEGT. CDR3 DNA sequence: TGTACCAGCAGTGAAGCGCGGGGGGCGCCTCAGCCCCAGCATTTT. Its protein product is CTSSEARGAPQPQHF.

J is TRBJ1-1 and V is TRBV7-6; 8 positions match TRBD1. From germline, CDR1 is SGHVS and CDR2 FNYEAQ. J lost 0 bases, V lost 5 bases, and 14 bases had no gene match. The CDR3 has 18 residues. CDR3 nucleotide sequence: TGTGCCAGCAGCGGTGTAGGGACAGGACCTTACATGAACACTGAAGCTTTCTTT. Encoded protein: CASSGVGTGPYMNTEAFF.